This entry lists 10 T cell receptor beta chains sequenced from one sample in a study of immune heterogeneity within non-small cell lung tumors. Bulk tumor genomic DNA was the template, and each sample received roughly 600 ng. Far-apart biopsies, several per primary tumor, were taken during surgery. Surgery that was curative in intent was performed on patients with untreated, newly diagnosed non-small cell lung cancer. Amplification of the TCR beta CDR3 was achieved through multiplex PCR with 32 V and 13 J primers. TCRdb passed the multiplex PCR reads through MiXCR, listing each CDR3 protein once. This sample has 22,000 or so distinct CDR3 sequences, with 25% to 35% found just once. Sequencing was carried out using lung tumor tissue. These receptors were taken from a man aged 35-49 years with non-small cell lung cancer.

This clonotype was seen many times. The chain employs TRBV29-1 and TRBJ2-2, with D perhaps matching TRBD2 (5 bases). The CDR3 is 14 residues long. Germline V gene lookup returns CDR1 SQVTM and CDR2 ANQGSEA. The V end was cut by 1 base, the J end by 5 bases, with 11 bases between. CDR3 loop: CSVEGGSRTGELFF. The CDR3 region has the DNA TGCAGCGTTGAAGGTGGGAGTCGGACCGGGGAGCTGTTTTTT.

This clonotype was seen more than once but under ten times. V and J are TRBV6-1 and TRBJ2-2; 7 positions match TRBD2. The CDR3 has 17 residues. After removal of 7 bases from V and 1 base from J, the junction contained 12 bases not matched to a gene. Looked up from germline, CDR1 is MNHNS and CDR2 is SASEGT. The CDR3 spells CASTNPRLAENTGELFF. CDR3 bases: TGTGCCAGCACCAACCCCCGGCTAGCGGAGAACACCGGGGAGCTGTTTTTT.

About this clonotype: A read error may explain this, as a much larger clone is one base away. The V gene is TRBV3-1, the J gene TRBJ1-6; D not certain. Germline lookup yields CDR1 LGHDT and CDR2 YNNKEL (reference sequence). This CDR3 region has 13 residues. The CDR3 bases are TGTGCCGGCAGCCAGTCACAGCAGAGCAGCGTCCACTTT. Translated, it gives CAGSQSQQSSVHF. The full variable domain, its missing parts supplied by reference TRBV3-1 and TRBJ1-6, is DTAVSQTPKYLVTQMGNDKSIKCEQNLGHDTMYWYKQDSKKFLKIMFSYNNKELIINETVPNRFSPKSPDKAHLNLHINSLELGDSAVYFCAGSQSQQSSVHFGNGTRLTVT.

The chain uses TRBV6-2 or TRBV6-3 and TRBJ1-1; TRBD1 might be the D (5 bases). Deletions cut 6 bases from V and 4 bases from J, with 6 bases between. CDR1 is MNHEY and CDR2 is SVGEGT in the germline V gene. This CDR3 region has 11 residues. CDR3 sequence reads: CASRDITEAFF. The CDR3 DNA sequence: TGTGCCAGCAGGGACATCACTGAAGCTTTCTTT.

This clonotype appeared many times. The rearrangement links TRBV27 to TRBJ1-6; tentative D call: TRBD1 (5 bases). Germline V lookup: CDR1 MNHEY, CDR2 SMNVEV (reference sequence). V gave up 2 bases and J gave up 3 bases, with 11 bases separating them. The CDR3 has 16 residues. The CDR3 DNA reads TGTGCCAGCAGTTTAGAGGGGTTACTCTATAATTCACCCCTCCACTTT. This encodes CASSLEGLLYNSPLHF.

In the case of this clonotype: A read error may be the cause here, since a much bigger clone is one base away. Here the CDR3 reads CASIRDWNTGELFF. The CDR3, as DNA: TGTGCCAGCATAAGGGACTGGAACACCGGGGAGCTGTTTTTT. The chain couples TRBV6-1 to TRBJ2-2; possibly TRBD2 for D (6 bases). The CDR3 has 14 amino acids. Looked up from germline, CDR1 is MNHNS and CDR2 is SASEGT. Trimming removed 7 bases from V and 1 base from J, with 10 bases in between.

The gene calls are TRBV11-2 and TRBJ2-3; D remains unclear. The CDR3 is made up of 20 amino acids. Germline CDR1 SGHAT, CDR2 FQNNGV. Trimming shortened V by 9 bases and J by 0 bases, and 31 bases separated the two germline ends. This CDR3 is CASSLPISAVGKGSTDTQYF. The CDR3 nucleotides are TGTGCCAGTAGCCTCCCAATCTCGGCGGTAGGAAAAGGAAGCACAGATACGCAGTATTTT.

This clonotype was detected a few times. The genes are TRBV20-1 and TRBJ2-7, with D possibly TRBD2 on 5 matching bases. Trimming shortened V by 6 bases and J by 7 bases, and 22 bases separated the two germline ends. The CDR3 covers 14 residues. Germline values: CDR1 DFQATT, CDR2 SNEGSKA (reference sequence). CDR3 nucleotides: TGCAGTGCCATAGCTGCTAGCAAGTCGGGGGAGCAGTACTTC. Translating it yields CSAIAASKSGEQYF.

This clonotype has ten or more counts. The rearrangement joins TRBV6-6 to TRBJ2-7; 11 bases align to TRBD2. V trimming: 2 bases; J trimming: 0 bases; junction bases outside the gene matches: 12. CDR1 is MNHNY and CDR2 is SVGAGI in the germline V gene (reference sequence). This CDR3 spans 19 amino acids. CDR3 sequence: CASSYKTGPGLAGSYEQYF. In DNA, the CDR3 is TGTGCCAGCAGTTACAAGACAGGACCCGGACTAGCGGGCTCCTACGAGCAGTACTTC.

This chain joins TRBV5-1 and TRBJ2-3; 9 nucleotides agree with TRBD1. V gave up 2 bases and J gave up 2 bases; unmatched junction bases: 6. The CDR3 runs 16 residues. Per the germline V gene, CDR1 is SGHRS and CDR2 is YFSETQ. The CDR3 loop is CASSLQGAIFTDTQYF. The CDR3 DNA follows: TGCGCCAGCAGCTTACAGGGGGCGATTTTCACAGATACGCAGTATTTT.